These 13 T cell receptor beta chains originate from one sample sequenced in a study of early T cells in non-severe SARS-CoV-2 infection. TCRdb re-analysed the 5' RACE reads in MiXCR, keeping a single row per CDR3 protein. The sample holds more than 95,000 distinct CDR3 sequences, 11% seen once. Specimen: whole blood, collected at baseline. The source is an adult who was a healthcare worker with PCR-confirmed SARS-CoV-2 infection or an uninfected control (not recorded which).

This clonotype was counted at least ten times. This chain uses TRBV20-1 with TRBJ2-3, with D possibly being TRBD1 (7 bases). CDR1 and CDR2 (germline): DFQATT, SNEGSKA (reference sequence). This CDR3 contains 14 residues. The V and J ends lost 1 base and 4 bases respectively, with 12 bases between them. CDR3 sequence reads: CSARGQGDSDTQYF. DNA for the CDR3: TGCAGTGCTAGAGGCCAGGGGGACTCAGATACGCAGTATTTT.

This clonotype was observed a handful of times. In DNA, the CDR3 is TGTGCCACCAATAATTTCGTTGGTGAGCAGTTCTTC. This codes for CATNNFVGEQFF. The V call is TRBV15, the J call TRBJ2-1; D gene ambiguous. Germline values: CDR1 LNHNV, CDR2 YYDKDF (reference sequence). Trimming removed 7 bases from V and 9 bases from J, with 13 bases in between. The CDR3 length is 12 residues.

The chain joins TRBV24-1 to TRBJ1-5; 9 bases map to TRBD1. The V gene end was trimmed by 3 bases and the J gene end by 6 bases; junction bases not matched to a gene: 5. This CDR3 spans 15 amino acids. Germline V gene sequence: CDR1 KGHDR, CDR2 SFDVKD. The CDR3, as DNA: TGTGCCACCAGTGATGGACAGGGGATTACTCAGCCCCAGCATTTT. Protein: CATSDGQGITQPQHF.

This clonotype was observed many times. The rearrangement uses TRBV5-1 and TRBJ2-1; 8 bases fit TRBD1. The CDR3 runs to 16 residues. The junction had 5 bases not matched to a gene; V was cut back by 2 bases and J by 1 base. Germline V gene data show CDR1 as SGHRS and CDR2 as YFSETQ. The CDR3 is CASSFGTGLSYNEQFF. The CDR3 DNA reads as TGCGCCAGCAGCTTTGGGACAGGTCTGTCCTACAATGAGCAGTTCTTC.

This clonotype was detected only a few times. The J gene is TRBJ2-7, the V gene TRBV20-1; the match to TRBD2 covers 9 bases. The CDR3 sequence is 16 residues long. CDR1 and CDR2 (germline): DFQATT, SNEGSKA (reference sequence). V lost 1 base and J lost 5; bases outside the gene matches: 12. This chain's CDR3 is CSARGGPAGGTHEQYF. As DNA, the CDR3 is TGCAGTGCTAGAGGGGGCCCGGCGGGAGGGACTCACGAGCAGTACTTC.

This clonotype has at least ten counts. The chain combines TRBV29-1 with TRBJ2-5; possible D gene TRBD2, 6 bases. Germline V lookup: CDR1 SQVTM, CDR2 ANQGSEA. The CDR3 has 12 residues. V gave up 7 bases and J gave up 5 bases, with 14 bases separating them. CDR3 DNA sequence: TGCAGCGCAGGTCGGGGGTTTGAGACCCAGTACTTC. Translating gives CSAGRGFETQYF.

This clonotype was seen ten or more times. The chain couples TRBV19 to TRBJ2-6; 8 nucleotides line up with TRBD2. Germline CDR1 reads LNHDA; CDR2 reads SQIVND (reference sequence). This CDR3 has 18 residues. J was trimmed by 0 bases and V by 3 bases; bases with no gene match: 7. CDR3: CASSIREGRDSGANVLTF. CDR3 bases: TGTGCCAGTAGTATTCGGGAGGGGCGAGACTCTGGGGCCAACGTCCTGACTTTC.

This clonotype was found many times. The chain joins TRBV11-2 to TRBJ2-2, with no clear D. Germline CDR1 SGHAT, CDR2 FQNNGV. The CDR3 contains 14 residues. V was clipped by 1 base and J by 5 bases, with 8 bases between them. The CDR3 is CASSLGAITGELFF. In nucleotides, the CDR3 is TGTGCCAGCAGCTTAGGGGCGATAACCGGGGAGCTGTTTTTT.

This clonotype appeared many times. This chain connects TRBV30 to TRBJ1-2; D is perhaps TRBD1 (5 bases). This CDR3 region has 13 residues. Germline CDR1 and CDR2: GTSNPN and SVGIG (reference sequence). Trimming shortened V by 7 bases and J by 4 bases, and 16 bases separated the two germline ends. CDR3 sequence: CALGLLESYGYTF. The CDR3 DNA reads TGTGCCTTGGGACTGCTCGAGAGCTATGGCTACACCTTC.

This clonotype was counted only a few times. This chain links TRBV20-1 with TRBJ2-3; D remains unclear. The length of the CDR3 is 10 residues. Germline lookup yields CDR1 DFQATT and CDR2 SNEGSKA (reference sequence). V lost 2 bases to trimming and J lost 3 bases, with 0 bases between them. The CDR3, as DNA: TGCAGTGCTAGAACAGATACGCAGTATTTT. Protein product: CSARTDTQYF.

This clonotype turned up a few times. The rearrangement uses TRBV2 and TRBJ2-2; D unclear. Deletions cut 2 bases from V and 4 bases from J, with 14 bases between. CDR1 is SNHLY and CDR2 is FYNNEI in the germline V gene. CDR3 length equals 16 residues. This CDR3 is CASSEQEPRITGELFF. CDR3 DNA sequence: TGTGCCAGCAGTGAACAGGAGCCCAGGATCACCGGGGAGCTGTTTTTT.

This clonotype was detected only a few times. The rearrangement joins TRBV7-2 to TRBJ2-7, with 8 bases matching TRBD2. V gave up 3 bases and J gave up 1 base; unmatched junction bases: 8. The germline V gene has CDR1 SGHTA and CDR2 FQGNSA. The CDR3 length is 16 residues. CDR3 loop: CASSFTSGLQSYEQYF. DNA of the CDR3: TGTGCCAGCAGCTTTACTAGCGGCTTACAATCCTACGAGCAGTACTTC.

V gene TRBV4-3 combines with J gene TRBJ2-2, with TRBD2 identical over 11 bases. The CDR3 spans 15 residues. Germline V lookup: CDR1 LGHNA, CDR2 YSLEER. V lost 5 bases and J lost 3; bases outside the gene matches: 2. The CDR3: CASSEGLADTGELFF. The CDR3 DNA reads as TGCGCCAGCAGCGAGGGACTAGCGGACACCGGGGAGCTGTTTTTT.